This TCR beta chain was profiled in a study of blood T cell repertoires in COVID-19. Study in general: Sites in the United States, Italy and Spain provided acute and convalescent COVID-19 samples. Nucleic acid was either cDNA or gDNA, and it came from T cells, B-cell-depleted T cells, or PBMCs.

In the original analysis: Reference gene primer amplification gave nucleated cell count estimates. Only in-frame clones appear in the TCRdb table, and some are missing; sequencing was by immunoSEQ multiplex PCR. That table supplies the V and J calls and clone size; D and trimming were determined from the DNA. This sample has tens of thousands of clones, with roughly 78% found just once. The CDR3 runs to 17 residues. Trimming stripped 0 bases from V and 4 bases from J, with 17 bases between. Looked up from germline, CDR1 is KGHDR and CDR2 is SFDVKD. The rearrangement links TRBV24-1 to TRBJ2-5; tentative D call: TRBD1 (5 bases). The origin of this receptor is a human donor in a cohort sampled during active COVID-19. The source material was peripheral blood. CDR3: CATSDLNRQGIGETQYF. DNA of the CDR3: TGTGCCACCAGTGATTTGAATCGGCAGGGTATTGGAGAGACCCAGTACTTC.